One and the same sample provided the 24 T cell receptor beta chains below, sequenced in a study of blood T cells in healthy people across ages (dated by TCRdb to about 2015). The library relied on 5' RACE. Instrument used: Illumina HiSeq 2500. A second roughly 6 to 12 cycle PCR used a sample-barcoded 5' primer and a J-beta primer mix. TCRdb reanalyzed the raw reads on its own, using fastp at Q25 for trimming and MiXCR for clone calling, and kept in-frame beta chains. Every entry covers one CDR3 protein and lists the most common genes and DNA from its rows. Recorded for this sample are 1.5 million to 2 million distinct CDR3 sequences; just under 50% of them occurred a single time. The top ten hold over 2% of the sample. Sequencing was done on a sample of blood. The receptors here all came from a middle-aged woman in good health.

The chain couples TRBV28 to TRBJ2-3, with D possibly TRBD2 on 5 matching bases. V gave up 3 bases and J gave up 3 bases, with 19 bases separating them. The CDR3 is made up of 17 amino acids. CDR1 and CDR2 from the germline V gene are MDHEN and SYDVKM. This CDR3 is CASSFRRVARRTDTQYF. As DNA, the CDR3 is TGTGCCAGCAGTTTTCGTCGGGTAGCGCGTAGAACAGATACGCAGTATTTT.

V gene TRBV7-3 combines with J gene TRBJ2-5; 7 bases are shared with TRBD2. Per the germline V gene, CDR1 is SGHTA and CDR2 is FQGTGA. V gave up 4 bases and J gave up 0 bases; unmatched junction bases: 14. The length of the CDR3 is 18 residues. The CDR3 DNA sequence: TGTGCCAGCAGCTCGCTCGGGCGGCGGGGGAAAGACCAAGAGACCCAGTACTTC. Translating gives CASSSLGRRGKDQETQYF.

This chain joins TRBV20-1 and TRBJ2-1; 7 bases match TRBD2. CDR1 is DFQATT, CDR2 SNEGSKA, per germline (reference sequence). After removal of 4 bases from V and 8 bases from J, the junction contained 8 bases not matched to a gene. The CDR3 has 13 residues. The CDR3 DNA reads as TGCAGTGCTATTAGCCTAGCGGCGGATGAGCAGTTCTTC. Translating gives CSAISLAADEQFF.

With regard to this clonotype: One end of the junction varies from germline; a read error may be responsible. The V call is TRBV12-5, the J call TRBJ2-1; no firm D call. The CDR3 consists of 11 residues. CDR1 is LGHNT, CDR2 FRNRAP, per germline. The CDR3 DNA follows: TGTGCTAGTGGTGTGGGGAATGTGCAGTTCTTC. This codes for CASGVGNVQFF.

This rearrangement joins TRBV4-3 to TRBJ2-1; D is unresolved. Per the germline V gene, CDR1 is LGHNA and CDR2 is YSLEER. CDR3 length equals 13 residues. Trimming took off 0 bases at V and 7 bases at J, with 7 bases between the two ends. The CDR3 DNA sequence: TGCGCCAGCAGCCAAGATTGGGTAAATGAGCAGTTCTTC. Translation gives CASSQDWVNEQFF.

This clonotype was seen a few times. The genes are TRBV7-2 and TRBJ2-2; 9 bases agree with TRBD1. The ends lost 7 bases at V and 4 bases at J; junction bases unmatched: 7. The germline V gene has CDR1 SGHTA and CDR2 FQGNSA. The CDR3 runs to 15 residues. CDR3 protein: CASTPGTGITGELFF. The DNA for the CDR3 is TGTGCCAGCACCCCTGGGACAGGGATCACCGGGGAGCTGTTTTTT.

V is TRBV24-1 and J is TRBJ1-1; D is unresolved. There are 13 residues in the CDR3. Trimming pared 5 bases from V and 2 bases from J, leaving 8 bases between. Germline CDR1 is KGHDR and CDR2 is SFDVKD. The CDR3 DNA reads TGTGCCACCAGTGTGGGTCGAAACACTGAAGCTTTCTTT. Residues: CATSVGRNTEAFF.

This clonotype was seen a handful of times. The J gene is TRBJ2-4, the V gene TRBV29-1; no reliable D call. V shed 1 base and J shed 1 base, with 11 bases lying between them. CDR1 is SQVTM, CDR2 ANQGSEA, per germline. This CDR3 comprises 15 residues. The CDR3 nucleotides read TGCAGCGTTGAAGCGTCCGTTGGGGCCAAAAACATTCAGTACTTC. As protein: CSVEASVGAKNIQYF.

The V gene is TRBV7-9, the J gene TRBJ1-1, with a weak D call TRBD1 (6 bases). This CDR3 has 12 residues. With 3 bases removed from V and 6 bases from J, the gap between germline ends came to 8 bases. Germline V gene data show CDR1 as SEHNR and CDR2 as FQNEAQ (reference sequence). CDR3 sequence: CASSLGGAEAFF. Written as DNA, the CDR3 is TGTGCCAGCAGCTTGGGGGGCGCTGAAGCTTTCTTT.

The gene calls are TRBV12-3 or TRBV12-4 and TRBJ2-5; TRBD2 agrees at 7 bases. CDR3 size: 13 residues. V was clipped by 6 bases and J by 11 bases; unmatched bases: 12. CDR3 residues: CASRMGGGGEQYF. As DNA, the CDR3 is TGTGCCAGCAGGATGGGGGGGGGAGGAGAGCAGTACTTC.

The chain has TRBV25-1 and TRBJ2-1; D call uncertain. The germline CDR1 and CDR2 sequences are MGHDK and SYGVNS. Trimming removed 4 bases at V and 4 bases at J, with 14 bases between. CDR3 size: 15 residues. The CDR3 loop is CASSGVVRAYNEQFF. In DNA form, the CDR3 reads TGTGCCAGCAGTGGGGTAGTTCGAGCGTACAATGAGCAGTTCTTC.

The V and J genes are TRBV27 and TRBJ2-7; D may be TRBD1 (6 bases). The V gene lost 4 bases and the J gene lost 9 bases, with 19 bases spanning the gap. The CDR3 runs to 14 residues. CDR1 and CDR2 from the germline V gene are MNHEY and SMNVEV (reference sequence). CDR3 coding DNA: TGTGCCAGCAGTTCAACCTCACAGGGCCGGGTGCAGTACTTC. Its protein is CASSSTSQGRVQYF.

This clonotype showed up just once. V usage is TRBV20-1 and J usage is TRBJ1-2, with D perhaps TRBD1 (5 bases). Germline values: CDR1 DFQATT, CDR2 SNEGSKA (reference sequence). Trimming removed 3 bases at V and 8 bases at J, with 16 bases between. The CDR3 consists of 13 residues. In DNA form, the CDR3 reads TGCAGTGCTAGTTGGGGGGGGAAGGAAGGCTACACCTTC. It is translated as CSASWGGKEGYTF.

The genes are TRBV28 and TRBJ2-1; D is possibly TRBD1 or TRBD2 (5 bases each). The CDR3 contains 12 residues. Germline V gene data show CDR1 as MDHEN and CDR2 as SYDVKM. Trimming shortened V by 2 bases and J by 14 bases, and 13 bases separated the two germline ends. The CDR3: CASSLGGREEFF. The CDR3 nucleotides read TGTGCCAGCAGTTTAGGAGGCAGGGAAGAGTTCTTC. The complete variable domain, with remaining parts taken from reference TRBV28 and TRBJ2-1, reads DVKVTQSSRYLVKRTGEKVFLECVQDMDHENMFWYRQDPGLGLRLIYFSYDVKMKEKGDIPEGYSVSREKKERFSLILESASTNQTSMYLCASSLGGREEFFGPGTRLTVL.

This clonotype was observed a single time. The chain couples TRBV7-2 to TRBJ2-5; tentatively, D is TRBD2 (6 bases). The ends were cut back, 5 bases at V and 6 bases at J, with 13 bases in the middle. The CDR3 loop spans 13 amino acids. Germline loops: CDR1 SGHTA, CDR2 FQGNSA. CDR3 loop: CASSVEGRQTQYF. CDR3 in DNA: TGTGCCAGCAGCGTAGAGGGGAGGCAGACCCAGTACTTC.

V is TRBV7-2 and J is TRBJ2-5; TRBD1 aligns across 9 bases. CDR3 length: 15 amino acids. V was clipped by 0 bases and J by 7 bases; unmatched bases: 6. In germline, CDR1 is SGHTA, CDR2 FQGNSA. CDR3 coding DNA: TGTGCCAGCAGCTTAGCGTGGCGGGGACAGGGGACCCAGTACTTC. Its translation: CASSLAWRGQGTQYF.

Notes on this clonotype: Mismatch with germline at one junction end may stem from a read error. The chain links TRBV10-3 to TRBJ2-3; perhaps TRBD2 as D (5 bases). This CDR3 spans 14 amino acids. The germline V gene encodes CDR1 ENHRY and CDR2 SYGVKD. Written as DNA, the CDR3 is TGTGCCATCGGTGAGGGTGTCAGCGCGGATACGCAGTATTTT. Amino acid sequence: CAIGEGVSADTQYF.

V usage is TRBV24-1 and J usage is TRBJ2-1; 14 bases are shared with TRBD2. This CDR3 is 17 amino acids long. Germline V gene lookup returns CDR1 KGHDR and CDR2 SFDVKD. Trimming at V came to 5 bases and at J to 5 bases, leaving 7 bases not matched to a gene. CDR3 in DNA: TGTGCCACCAGTGCCTTGCGGGGACTAGCGGGGGACAATGAGCAGTTCTTC. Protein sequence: CATSALRGLAGDNEQFF.

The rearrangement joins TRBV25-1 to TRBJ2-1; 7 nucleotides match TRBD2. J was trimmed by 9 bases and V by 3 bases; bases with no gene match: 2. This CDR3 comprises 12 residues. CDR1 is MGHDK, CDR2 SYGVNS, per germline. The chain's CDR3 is CASSEWEGEQFF. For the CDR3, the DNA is TGTGCCAGCAGTGAGTGGGAGGGTGAGCAGTTCTTC. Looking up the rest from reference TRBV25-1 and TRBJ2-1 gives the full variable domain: EADIYQTPRYLVIGTGKKITLECSQTMGHDKMYWYQQDPGMELHLIHYSYGVNSTEKGDLSSESTVSRIRTEHFPLTLESARPSHTSQYLCASSEWEGEQFFGPGTRLTVL.

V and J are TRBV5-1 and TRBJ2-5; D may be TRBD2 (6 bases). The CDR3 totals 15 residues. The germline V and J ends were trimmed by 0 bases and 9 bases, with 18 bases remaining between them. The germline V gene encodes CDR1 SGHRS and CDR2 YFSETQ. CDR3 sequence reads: CASSLEGQSGGAQYF. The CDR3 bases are TGCGCCAGCAGCTTGGAGGGTCAATCCGGAGGGGCCCAGTACTTC.

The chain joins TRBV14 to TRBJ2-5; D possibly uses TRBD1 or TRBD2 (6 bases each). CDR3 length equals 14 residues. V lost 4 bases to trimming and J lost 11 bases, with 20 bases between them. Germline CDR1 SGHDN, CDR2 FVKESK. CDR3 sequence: CASSRDRINSGQYF. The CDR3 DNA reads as TGTGCCAGCAGCCGAGACAGGATTAACAGCGGGCAGTACTTC.

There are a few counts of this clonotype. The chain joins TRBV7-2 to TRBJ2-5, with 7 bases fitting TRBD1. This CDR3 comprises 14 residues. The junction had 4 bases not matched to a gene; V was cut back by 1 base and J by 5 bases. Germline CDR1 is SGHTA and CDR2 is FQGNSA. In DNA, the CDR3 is TGTGCCAGCAGCTTAGTGACAGGGCGGGAGACCCAGTACTTC. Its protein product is CASSLVTGRETQYF. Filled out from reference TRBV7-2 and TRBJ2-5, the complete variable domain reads GAGVSQSPSNKVTEKGKDVELRCDPISGHTALYWYRQSLGQGLEFLIYFQGNSAPDKSGLPSDRFSAERTGGSVSTLTIQRTQQEDSAVYLCASSLVTGRETQYFGPGTRLLVL.

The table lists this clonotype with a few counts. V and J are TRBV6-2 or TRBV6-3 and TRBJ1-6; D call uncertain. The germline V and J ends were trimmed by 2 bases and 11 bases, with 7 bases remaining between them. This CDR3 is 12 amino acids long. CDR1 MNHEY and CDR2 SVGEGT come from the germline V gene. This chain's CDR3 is CASSYIGTPLHF. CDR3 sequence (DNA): TGTGCCAGCAGTTACATTGGGACACCCCTCCACTTT.

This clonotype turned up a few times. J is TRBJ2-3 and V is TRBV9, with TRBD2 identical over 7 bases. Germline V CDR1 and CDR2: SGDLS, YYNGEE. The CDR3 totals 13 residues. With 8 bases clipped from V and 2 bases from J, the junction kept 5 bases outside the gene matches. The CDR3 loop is CASGLADTDTQYF. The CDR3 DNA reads TGTGCCAGTGGGCTAGCGGACACAGATACGCAGTATTTT.